This TCR beta chain was sequenced in a study of blood T cell repertoires in COVID-19. The CDR3 consists of 13 residues. Germline CDR1 reads SGHRS; CDR2 reads YFSETQ. The V segment lost 4 bases and the J segment 3 bases; nucleotides outside the gene matches: 0. The repertoire was sequenced with immunoSEQ multiplex PCR; TCRdb's copy has only in-frame clones and lacks some. The table lists about 120,000 clones, about 90% of them singletons. Sequencing was carried out using peripheral blood. This TCR came from a human donor in a cohort sampled during active COVID-19. The J gene is TRBJ2-1, the V gene TRBV5-1; 8 bases are shared with TRBD2. This CDR3 is CASSTSGYNEQFF. For the CDR3, the DNA is TGCGCCAGCAGCACTAGCGGCTACAATGAGCAGTTCTTC.